One sample yielded the 27 T cell receptor beta chains listed below, sequenced in a study of T cells in Graves' hyperthyroidism and ophthalmopathy. TCR beta CDR3 sequences were amplified from RNA transcripts. A first-round RT-PCR of the TCR CDR3 used the HTBI primer set. One entry per CDR3 protein results from TCRdb running MiXCR on the multiplex PCR reads. The table has a few hundred thousand distinct CDR3 sequences, 15% to 18% seen once. Sequenced: blood. Source of these receptors: a woman under 30 with Graves' hyperthyroidism.

The chain is built from TRBV6-1 and TRBJ2-1; D gene uncertain. Germline values: CDR1 MNHNS, CDR2 SASEGT. The CDR3 length is 14 residues. The V end lost 6 bases, the J end lost 8 bases, and 17 bases lay between the germline ends. The CDR3 region is CASSLSSGWDEQFF. In nucleotides, the CDR3 is TGTGCCAGCAGCCTATCGTCCGGTTGGGATGAGCAGTTCTTC.

The V gene is TRBV6-1, the J gene TRBJ2-4; 9 bases align to TRBD1. J gave up 0 bases and V 6 bases, and 9 bases lay outside the gene matches. CDR3 size: 17 residues. The V gene's germline CDR1 is MNHNS and CDR2 SASEGT. CDR3 sequence: CASSPSGQGSAKNIQYF. For the CDR3, the DNA is TGTGCCAGCAGCCCTTCGGGACAGGGATCAGCCAAAAACATTCAGTACTTC.

Turning to this clonotype: A read error may produce the germline difference seen at one junction end. The gene calls are TRBV20-1 and TRBJ2-3; 8 bases align to TRBD1. The CDR3 loop spans 15 amino acids. From germline, CDR1 is DFQATT and CDR2 SNEGSKA (reference sequence). CDR3 nucleotides: TGCGGTGCTAGAGCCACAGGGGGTAGCACAGATACGCAGTACTTT. This codes for CGARATGGSTDTQYF.

This clonotype was seen at least ten times. The V call is TRBV28, the J call TRBJ1-3, with 9 positions matching TRBD1. This CDR3 has 16 residues. Germline V gene lookup returns CDR1 MDHEN and CDR2 SYDVKM. Germline trimming cut 7 bases from V and 4 bases from J; bases unmatched to any gene: 11. The CDR3 spells CASTDSTGGAGNTIYF. The CDR3 bases are TGTGCCAGCACCGATTCCACAGGGGGCGCGGGAAACACCATATATTTT.

This clonotype was counted at least ten times. This may stem from a read error, because a much larger clone lies one nucleotide away. V is TRBV7-3 and J is TRBJ2-3, with TRBD2 matching over 7 bases. Germline loops: CDR1 SGHTA, CDR2 FQGTGA. The CDR3 totals 16 residues. The CDR3 DNA reads as TGTGTCAGCAGCTTACGTCCAGCGGGAACCACAGATACGCAGTATTTT. Protein sequence: CVSSLRPAGTTDTQYF.

This clonotype was seen repeatedly, ten times or more. The CDR3 protein is CASSYGGGVRTDTQYF. As DNA, the CDR3 is TGTGCCAGCAGTTACGGGGGCGGAGTCCGCACAGATACGCAGTATTTT. The genes are TRBV6-5 and TRBJ2-3, with D tentatively TRBD1 (6 bases). This CDR3 contains 16 residues. V was trimmed by 2 bases and J by 1 base, leaving 13 bases between them. Germline V CDR1 and CDR2: MNHEY, SVGAGI.

The V call is TRBV18, the J call TRBJ1-1; the match to TRBD1 covers 10 bases. The germline V gene encodes CDR1 KGHSH and CDR2 LQKENI. V trimming: 3 bases; J trimming: 10 bases; junction bases outside the gene matches: 5. The CDR3 consists of 13 residues. Here the CDR3 DNA reads TGTGCCAGCTCACCCGGGACAGGGGAAGTAGCTTTCTTT. Protein product: CASSPGTGEVAFF.

The chain combines TRBV15 with TRBJ2-3; D is unresolved. The V gene lost 0 bases and the J gene lost 4 bases, with 8 bases spanning the gap. There are 14 residues in the CDR3. The germline V gene encodes CDR1 LNHNV and CDR2 YYDKDF (reference sequence). CDR3 bases: TGTGCCACCAGCAGAGATCAAAGTCCAGATACGCAGTATTTT. Translating gives CATSRDQSPDTQYF.

This clonotype occurred many times. The chain carries TRBV20-1 and TRBJ1-1; 9 bases are shared with TRBD1. V gave up 5 bases and J gave up 8 bases; unmatched junction bases: 12. The length of the CDR3 is 14 residues. CDR1 DFQATT and CDR2 SNEGSKA come from the germline V gene (reference sequence). The DNA of the CDR3 is TGCAGTGCTCCCCAACCCACAGGGGGCCTAGAAGCTTTCTTT. It yields the protein CSAPQPTGGLEAFF.

This clonotype has ten or more counts. The J gene is TRBJ2-7, the V gene TRBV10-2; 11 bases align to TRBD1. Germline CDR1 is WSHSY and CDR2 is SAAADI. Losses at the gene ends were 7 bases for V and 5 bases for J; bases not matched to a gene: 4. The CDR3 covers 13 residues. The CDR3 is CASTWTGGHEQYF. In DNA, the CDR3 is TGCGCCAGCACCTGGACAGGGGGCCACGAGCAGTACTTC.

Many counts were recorded for this clonotype. This chain connects TRBV5-1 to TRBJ2-3; D is perhaps TRBD1 (5 bases). Trimming took 0 bases from V and 1 from J, leaving 12 bases between them. The V gene's germline CDR1 is SGHRS and CDR2 YFSETQ. CDR3 length equals 16 residues. The CDR3 DNA sequence: TGCGCCAGCAGCTTGGGACAGTCAGAACGCACAGATACGCAGTATTTT. As protein: CASSLGQSERTDTQYF.

This clonotype occurred many times. The V gene is TRBV13, the J gene TRBJ2-7, with 9 nucleotides matching TRBD2. The V segment lost 7 bases and the J segment 7 bases; nucleotides outside the gene matches: 14. This CDR3 has 15 amino acids. The germline CDR1 and CDR2 sequences are PRHDT and FYEKMQ (reference sequence). DNA of the CDR3: TGTGCCAGCACTTCCCGGGCGGGAGGGCCGCGGGAGCAGTACTTC. This translates into CASTSRAGGPREQYF.

This clonotype was picked up many times. The CDR3: CASRPTTNSVGYTF. The CDR3 DNA reads as TGTGCCAGCAGGCCCACGACGAACTCAGTTGGCTACACCTTC. V is TRBV27 and J is TRBJ1-2; D not certain. Germline V lookup: CDR1 MNHEY, CDR2 SMNVEV (reference sequence). The CDR3 is 14 amino acids. V lost 6 bases and J 7 bases, leaving 18 bases between the germline ends.

This clonotype has a count of ten or more. The junction does not match germline at one end; this may be a read error. V is TRBV4-1 and J is TRBJ1-1; D possibly corresponds to TRBD1 (5 bases). Germline lookup yields CDR1 MGHRA and CDR2 YSYEKL. The CDR3 spans 12 residues. The CDR3 bases are TGTGCCAGCAGCCAGGGGAACACTGAAGCTTTCTTT. Translating gives CASSQGNTEAFF.

This clonotype was counted many times. The rearrangement joins TRBV6-2 or TRBV6-3 to TRBJ1-3; D gene uncertain. CDR3 size: 13 residues. Trimming took off 7 bases at V and 4 bases at J, with 11 bases between the two ends. CDR1 is MNHEY and CDR2 is SVGEGT in the germline V gene. The CDR3 loop is CASTPYSGNTIYF. Written as DNA, the CDR3 is TGTGCCAGCACCCCCTACTCCGGAAACACCATATATTTT.

This clonotype came up a few times. The chain is built from TRBV19 and TRBJ2-2, with 10 bases aligning to TRBD1. In germline, CDR1 is LNHDA, CDR2 SQIVND (reference sequence). The trim removed 3 bases at V and 3 bases at J, leaving 13 bases unmatched. The CDR3 covers 19 residues. CDR3 sequence reads: CASSMGQGRWESDTGELFF. The CDR3 coding sequence is TGTGCCAGTAGTATGGGACAGGGGAGGTGGGAGTCCGACACCGGGGAGCTGTTTTTT.

This clonotype has a count of ten or more. V gene TRBV28 combines with J gene TRBJ2-2; D gene uncertain. Between the trimmed V and J ends, which lost 3 bases and 7 bases, there was a span of 6 bases. The V gene's germline CDR1 is MDHEN and CDR2 SYDVKM. The CDR3 length is 12 residues. Here the CDR3 reads CASSFGGGELFF. The CDR3, as DNA: TGTGCCAGCAGTTTTGGTGGCGGGGAGCTGTTTTTT.

Ten or more counts support this clonotype. This sequence joins TRBV12-3 or TRBV12-4 and TRBJ2-1, with D tentatively TRBD2 (5 bases). The CDR3 consists of 15 residues. V was pared by 2 bases and J by 7 bases, with 15 bases between. The CDR3 nucleotides are TGTGCCAGCAGTTTATTGGGTGGGAGTGGGAATGAGCAGTTCTTC. Protein sequence: CASSLLGGSGNEQFF.

This clonotype has at least ten counts. The rearrangement joins TRBV3-1 to TRBJ1-5; no clear D gene. Trimming pared 1 base from V and 0 bases from J, leaving 4 bases between. The CDR3 covers 14 residues. CDR1 and CDR2 (germline): LGHDT, YNNKEL (reference sequence). Written as DNA, the CDR3 is TGTGCCAGCAGCCAAGCGGGTAGCAATCAGCCCCAGCATTTT. It codes for CASSQAGSNQPQHF.

This rearrangement joins TRBV13 to TRBJ2-7; D assignment may be TRBD1 or TRBD2 (5 bases each). Per germline, CDR1 PRHDT and CDR2 FYEKMQ (reference sequence). This CDR3 contains 15 residues. Trimming took off 5 bases at V and 7 bases at J, with 21 bases between the two ends. Here the CDR3 DNA reads TGTGCCAGCAGCCCAGAGGGGACGGAGGTACGAGAGCAGTACTTC. Amino acids: CASSPEGTEVREQYF.

This clonotype was observed once. Possible read error: a much larger clone is one base away. The J gene is TRBJ2-5, the V gene TRBV12-5; maybe TRBD2 (6 bases). CDR3 length: 16 residues. Germline-derived CDR1 and CDR2 are LGHNT and FRNRAP. CDR3 region: CASGLVLGGYQETKYF. The CDR3 DNA reads TGTGCTAGTGGTTTGGTACTAGGAGGGTACCAAGAGACCAAGTACTTC.

This chain links TRBV20-1 with TRBJ1-4, with a possible D match to TRBD1 (5 bases). The CDR3 runs 13 residues. V gave up 6 bases and J gave up 4 bases, with 12 bases separating them. Germline-derived CDR1 and CDR2 are DFQATT and SNEGSKA (reference sequence). The CDR3 sequence is CSAQTGDNEKLFF. The CDR3 DNA follows: TGCAGTGCGCAAACGGGGGATAATGAAAAACTGTTTTTT.

The J gene is TRBJ2-3, the V gene TRBV10-3, with TRBD2 identical over 13 bases. CDR1 and CDR2 from the germline V gene are ENHRY and SYGVKD. CDR3 length: 15 amino acids. Losses at the gene ends were 10 bases for V and 4 bases for J; bases not matched to a gene: 8. In DNA, the CDR3 is TGTGCCAGTACCGGGACTAGCGGGATCGCAGATACGCAGTATTTT. Translated, it gives CASTGTSGIADTQYF.

This clonotype has a count of ten or more. The J gene is TRBJ2-7, the V gene TRBV15; 7 nucleotides match TRBD2. The CDR3 spans 14 residues. Germline assignment: CDR1 LNHNV and CDR2 YYDKDF (reference sequence). J lost 12 bases, V lost 3 bases, and 14 bases had no gene match. The CDR3 loop is CATSSFRDYSPRYF. The CDR3 bases are TGTGCCACCAGCAGTTTCCGGGACTATTCTCCGCGGTACTTC.

This clonotype showed up many times. This chain joins TRBV19 and TRBJ2-2; 8 bases fit TRBD2. After removal of 8 bases from V and 6 bases from J, the junction contained 8 bases not matched to a gene. Per germline, CDR1 LNHDA and CDR2 SQIVND (reference sequence). This CDR3 region has 14 residues. The CDR3 region is CASHRGGQPGELFF. In DNA, the CDR3 is TGTGCCAGTCATCGGGGGGGCCAACCCGGGGAGCTGTTTTTT. The full variable domain, in which reference TRBV19 and TRBJ2-2 provide the parts outside the CDR3, is DGGITQSPKYLFRKEGQNVTLSCEQNLNHDAMYWYRQDPGQGLRLIYYSQIVNDFQKGDIAEGYSVSREKKESFPLTVTSAQKNPTAFYLCASHRGGQPGELFFGEGSRLTVL.

V and J are TRBV19 and TRBJ2-3; TRBD1 aligns across 9 bases. V lost 4 bases, J lost 6 bases, and 11 bases stayed unmatched. The CDR3 length is 16 residues. Germline values: CDR1 LNHDA, CDR2 SQIVND (reference sequence). This chain's CDR3 is CASSRRTGEGRDTQYF. The CDR3, as DNA: TGTGCCAGTAGTAGGCGGACAGGGGAGGGAAGGGATACGCAGTATTTT. Filled out from reference TRBV19 and TRBJ2-3, the complete variable domain reads DGGITQSPKYLFRKEGQNVTLSCEQNLNHDAMYWYRQDPGQGLRLIYYSQIVNDFQKGDIAEGYSVSREKKESFPLTVTSAQKNPTAFYLCASSRRTGEGRDTQYFGPGTRLTVL.

This clonotype was picked up many times. This chain uses TRBV3-1 with TRBJ2-2; 9 bases line up with TRBD1. Unmatched junction bases numbered 5, after V lost 2 bases and J lost 7 bases. From germline, CDR1 is LGHDT and CDR2 YNNKEL (reference sequence). The CDR3 sequence is 15 residues long. The CDR3 sequence: CASSQSGTGIGELFF. CDR3 in DNA: TGTGCCAGCAGCCAATCCGGGACAGGGATCGGGGAGCTGTTTTTT.